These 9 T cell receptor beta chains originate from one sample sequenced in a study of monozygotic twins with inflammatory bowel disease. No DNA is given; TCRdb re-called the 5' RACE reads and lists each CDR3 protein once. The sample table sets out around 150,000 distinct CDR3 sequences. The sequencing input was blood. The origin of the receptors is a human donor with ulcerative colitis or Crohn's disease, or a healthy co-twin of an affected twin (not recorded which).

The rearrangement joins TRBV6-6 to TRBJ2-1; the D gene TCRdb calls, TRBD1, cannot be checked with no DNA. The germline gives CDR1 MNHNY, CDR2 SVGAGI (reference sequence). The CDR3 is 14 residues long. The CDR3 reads CASSSDRGYNEQFF.

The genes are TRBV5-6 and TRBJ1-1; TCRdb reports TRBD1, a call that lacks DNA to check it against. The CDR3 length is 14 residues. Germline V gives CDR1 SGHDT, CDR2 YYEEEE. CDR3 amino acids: CASRNGQGDTEAFF.

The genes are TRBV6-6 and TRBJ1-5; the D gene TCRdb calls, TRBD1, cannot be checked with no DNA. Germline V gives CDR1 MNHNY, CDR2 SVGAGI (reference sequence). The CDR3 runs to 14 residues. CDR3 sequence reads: CASSYPTGNQPQHF.

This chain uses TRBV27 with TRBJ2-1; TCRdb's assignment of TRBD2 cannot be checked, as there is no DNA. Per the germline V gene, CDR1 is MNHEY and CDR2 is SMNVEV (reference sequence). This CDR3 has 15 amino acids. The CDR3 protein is CASEPLAGVHDEQFF.

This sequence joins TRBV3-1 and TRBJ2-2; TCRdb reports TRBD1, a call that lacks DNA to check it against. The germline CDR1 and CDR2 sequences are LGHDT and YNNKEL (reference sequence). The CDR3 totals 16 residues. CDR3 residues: CASSQLYRGNTGELFF.

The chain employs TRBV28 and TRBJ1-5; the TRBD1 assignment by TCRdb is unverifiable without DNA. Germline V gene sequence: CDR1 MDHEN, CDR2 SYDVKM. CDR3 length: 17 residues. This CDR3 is CASREPRQATQNQPQHF.

CDR3: CAWSTDPGPGGKQYF. V gene TRBV30 combines with J gene TRBJ2-7; TCRdb picks TRBD1, but there is no DNA to check that call. CDR3 length: 15 amino acids. Germline V CDR1 and CDR2: GTSNPN, SVGIG (reference sequence).

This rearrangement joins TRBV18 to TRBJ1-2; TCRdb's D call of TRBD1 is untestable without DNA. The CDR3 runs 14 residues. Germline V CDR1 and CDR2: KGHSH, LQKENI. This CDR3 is CASSPTGTGDGYTF.

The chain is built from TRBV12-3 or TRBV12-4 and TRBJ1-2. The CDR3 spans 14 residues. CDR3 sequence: CASSLNSRYYGYTF.